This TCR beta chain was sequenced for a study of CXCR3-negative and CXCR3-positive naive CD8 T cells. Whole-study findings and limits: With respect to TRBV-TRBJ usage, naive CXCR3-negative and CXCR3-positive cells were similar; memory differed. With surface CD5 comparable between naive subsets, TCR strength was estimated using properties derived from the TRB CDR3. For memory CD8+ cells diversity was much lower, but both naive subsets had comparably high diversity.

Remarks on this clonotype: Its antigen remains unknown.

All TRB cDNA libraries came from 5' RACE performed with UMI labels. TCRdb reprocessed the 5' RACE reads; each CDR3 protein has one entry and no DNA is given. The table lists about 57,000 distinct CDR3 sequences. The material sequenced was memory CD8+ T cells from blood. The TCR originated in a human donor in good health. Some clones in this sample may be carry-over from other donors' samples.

The CDR3 protein is CASSLDGGPGELFF. The rearrangement links TRBV7-2 to TRBJ2-2; TCRdb's D gene call, TRBD2, goes unchecked for lack of DNA. Per germline, CDR1 SGHTA and CDR2 FQGNSA. CDR3 length equals 14 residues.